This TCR beta chain was recorded in a study of T-cell reconstitution after alpha-beta-depleted transplantation in children. Overall study findings and caveats: Diversity and T-cell counts at one year after transplant derived mostly from new T cells. Diversity of TCRbeta at day 60 was high in some patients, arising from surviving recipient T cells and thymic progenitors. Alpha-beta T cells present about two months after transplant were reported to originate from several hundred expanded graft clones.

As it was prepared, the TCRbeta library received unique molecular identifiers. TCRdb re-called the PCR reads through MiXCR, storing one row per CDR3 protein. The table shows over 450,000 distinct CDR3 sequences, with approximately 10% occurring only once. For this clonotype: Antigen unknown.

The source of this sequence is a child aged 2-15 years with inherited bone marrow failure, due to receive a stem cell transplant. Here the sequenced sample was PBMCs, taken before TCRalphabeta/CD19-depleted stem cell transplant.

This CDR3 is CSSREGFYEQYF. In DNA, the CDR3 is TGCAGTTCTCGGGAGGGATTCTACGAGCAGTACTTC. The chain is built from TRBV20-1 and TRBJ2-7, with 8 nucleotides matching TRBD2. This CDR3 is 12 amino acids long. Trimming at V came to 8 bases and at J to 3 bases, leaving 6 bases not matched to a gene. The germline V gene encodes CDR1 DFQATT and CDR2 SNEGSKA (reference sequence).